These 4 T cell receptor beta chains share one sample of origin, sequenced in a study of blood T cell repertoires in COVID-19. The protocol was immunoSEQ multiplex PCR, while the TCRdb copy is restricted to in-frame clones and leaves out a portion. The sample holds roughly 100,000 clones, approximately 86% seen once. Sequenced: peripheral blood. The receptors were gathered from a man over 45 with active or convalescent COVID-19.

This clone occurred once. Other DNA variants within this sample encode the same CDR3. The chain is built from TRBV5-6 and TRBJ1-5; 9 nucleotides match TRBD1. This CDR3 is 15 amino acids long. Germline V gene lookup returns CDR1 SGHDT and CDR2 YYEEEE. Losses at the gene ends were 0 bases for V and 2 bases for J; bases not matched to a gene: 0. CDR3 bases: TGTGCCAGCAGCTTGGGACAGGGGGGCAATCAGCCCCAGCATTTT. Its translation: CASSLGQGGNQPQHF. Based on the CDR3 plus reference TRBV5-6 and TRBJ1-5, the full variable domain is DAGVTQSPTHLIKTRGQQVTLRCSPKSGHDTVSWYQQALGQGPQFIFQYYEEEERQRGNFPDRFSGHQFPNYSSELNVNALLLGDSALYLCASSLGQGGNQPQHFGDGTRLSIL.

The chain uses TRBV18 and TRBJ1-2; TRBD1 is a possible D gene (6 bases). Trimming stripped 6 bases from V and 6 bases from J, with 17 bases between. The CDR3 totals 14 residues. Germline CDR1 reads KGHSH; CDR2 reads LQKENI. The DNA of the CDR3 is TGTGCCAGCTCTCCTAACAGGGTAGGAGATGGCTACACCTTC. Translated, it gives CASSPNRVGDGYTF.

The J gene is TRBJ1-4, the V gene TRBV4-3; 7 bases map to TRBD1. The V segment lost 4 bases and the J segment 5 bases; nucleotides outside the gene matches: 10. The CDR3 loop spans 16 amino acids. Germline V gene lookup returns CDR1 LGHNA and CDR2 YSLEER. The CDR3 here is CASSRVLGGQNEKLFF. CDR3 DNA sequence: TGCGCCAGCAGCCGCGTACTAGGGGGCCAGAATGAAAAACTGTTTTTT.

The rearrangement links TRBV6-5 to TRBJ2-7; 8 nucleotides agree with TRBD1. Germline loops: CDR1 MNHEY, CDR2 SVGAGI. V lost 5 bases and J lost 5; bases outside the gene matches: 8. The CDR3 consists of 14 residues. The CDR3 DNA follows: TGTGCCAGCAGTCCCGGACAGGGTGACCACGAGCAGTACTTC. It specifies CASSPGQGDHEQYF.